Described below is a single T cell receptor beta chain sequence and its context. Original processing notes: Reference gene primer amplification in the assay estimated nucleated cell counts. Measured with immunoSEQ multiplex PCR; TCRdb has only the in-frame clones, and not every one. Clonal size and the V and J genes are those of that table, whereas D and trimming came from the DNA. The table lists over 300,000 clones, approximately 88% of them singletons. These data originate in a study of blood T cell repertoires in COVID-19. Study-level background: The study drew acute and convalescent COVID-19 samples from the United States, Italy and Spain. Sample material is recorded as cDNA or gDNA derived from T cells, B-cell-depleted T cells, or PBMCs.

This clonotype was obtained from a man aged 40-55 years with acute or convalescent COVID-19. The sequenced sample consisted of peripheral blood.

CDR3 residues: CASSQDYTGSGNGYTF. CDR3 DNA sequence: TGTGCCAGCAGCCAAGATTACACAGGGTCAGGAAATGGCTACACCTTC. J is TRBJ1-2 and V is TRBV3-1 (or the pseudogene TRBV3-2); D possibly corresponds to TRBD1 (6 bases). This CDR3 is 16 amino acids long. CDR1 is LGHDT, CDR2 YNNKEL, per germline (reference sequence). Trimming took off 0 bases at V and 6 bases at J, with 17 bases between the two ends.